The present T cell receptor beta chain was sequenced within a study of OX40 agonist ivuxolimab in advanced cancers. Concerning this clone: Antigen: not known.

The table came from immunoSEQ multiplex PCR; TCRdb's copy has only in-frame clones and leaves some out. The table has approximately 61,000 clones, 75% to 90% seen once. Whole-study results and caveats: CD4+ T cells averaged fewer expanded clones than CD8+ T cells.

Sample: CD4+ or CD8+ T cells sorted from blood, taken in a trial of the OX40 agonist ivuxolimab. The origin of this receptor is an adult with an advanced solid tumor such as melanoma, head and neck, liver or kidney cancer.

CDR3 region: CASSLPPWTENTGELFF. As DNA, the CDR3 is TGCGCCAGCAGCTTGCCGCCGTGGACAGAGAACACCGGGGAGCTGTTTTTT. V and J are TRBV5-1 and TRBJ2-2, with D perhaps TRBD1 (6 bases). The CDR3 spans 17 residues. Trimming shortened V by 1 base and J by 1 base, and 14 bases separated the two germline ends. The germline CDR1 and CDR2 sequences are SGHRS and YFSETQ.